This T cell receptor (beta chain) was profiled in a study of technical replicates of blood from a handful of donors. Some clones are missing from TCRdb's copy, which holds only in-frame ones; the method was immunoSEQ multiplex PCR. Seen here are some 70,000 clones, about 97% observed once, and the top ten hold more than 0.25%. The CDR3 has 14 amino acids. The V segment lost 8 bases and the J segment 4 bases; nucleotides outside the gene matches: 9. Germline CDR1 MGHDK, CDR2 SYGVNS. Sequencing input: T cells isolated from PBMCs. The receptor's source is a human donor in good health. The chain carries TRBV25-1 and TRBJ1-1; 8 bases agree with TRBD1. The CDR3 sequence: CASPQGVRVTEAFF. CDR3 sequence (DNA): TGTGCCAGCCCACAGGGGGTGAGGGTCACTGAAGCTTTCTTT.